These T cell receptor beta chains were read from a single sample in a study of control samples from healthy donors and cancer patients. Clones were sequenced by immunoSEQ multiplex PCR, and TCRdb holds only the in-frame ones, with some missing. The repertoire consists of roughly 130,000 clones, with 91% occurring once and the leading ten covering about 9%. The sequenced material came from blood. These receptors were obtained from a man aged 18 to 35 in good health. Both conserved end residues are part of each CDR3. Fields, in order: V gene, clone size, D gene, J gene, CDR3 protein, CDR3 DNA. The D gene is left open where the match is weak. Rows may omit the clone size; those that give it use once, few, many or a size class.

TRBV19	NA	NA	TRBJ1-6	CASNKGREASPLHF	TGTGCCAGTAACAAGGGGAGGGAGGCCTCACCCCTCCACTTT
TRBV7-2	once	NA	TRBJ1-6	CASSATGLRNSPLHF	TGTGCCAGCAGCGCCACAGGGCTTCGGAATTCACCCCTCCACTTT
TRBV7-9	NA	NA	TRBJ1-1	CASTIRGGARKTEAFF	TGTGCCAGCACCATCCGTGGGGGGGCGAGAAAGACTGAAGCTTTCTTT
TRBV7-9	once	TRBD2	TRBJ2-7	CASSSAGVTYEQYF	TGTGCCAGCAGCTCAGCGGGGGTCACCTACGAGCAGTACTTC
TRBV11-2	NA	TRBD1	TRBJ1-4	CASRTGTGVPTATNEKLFF	TGTGCCAGCAGAACCGGGACAGGGGTCCCAACCGCAACTAATGAAAAACTGTTTTTT
TRBV6-5	NA	NA	TRBJ2-7	CASSYSTAVYEQYF	TGTGCCAGCAGTTACTCGACCGCCGTATACGAGCAGTACTTC
TRBV2	NA	NA	TRBJ2-1	CASSEWAGGDNEQFF	TGTGCCAGCAGTGAATGGGCAGGGGGGGACAATGAGCAGTTCTTC
TRBV4-1	few	TRBD1	TRBJ1-3	CASSQDMDRVPRNTIYF	TGCGCCAGCAGCCAAGATATGGACAGGGTCCCCAGAAACACCATATATTTT
TRBV6-5	NA	NA	TRBJ1-6	CASRRQNNSPLHF	TGTGCCAGCAGAAGACAGAATAATTCACCCCTCCACTTT
TRBV10-3	NA	NA	TRBJ2-2	CAISDYSPGELFF	TGTGCCATCAGTGATTACAGCCCCGGGGAGCTGTTTTTT
TRBV7-9	NA	TRBD2	TRBJ2-3	CASSFGTSEDTQYF	TGTGCCAGCAGCTTCGGGACTAGCGAGGATACGCAGTATTTT
TRBV2	NA	TRBD1	TRBJ1-4	CASSVDRGTNEKLFF	TGTGCCAGCAGTGTCGACAGGGGAACTAATGAAAAACTGTTTTTT
TRBV18	NA	TRBD1	TRBJ1-2	CASSPTGGDYGYTF	TGTGCCAGCTCACCAACAGGGGGCGACTATGGCTACACCTTC
TRBV7-6	NA	NA	TRBJ1-1	CASSLAQGRRNTEAFF	TGTGCCAGCAGCTTAGCGCAGGGAAGGAGGAACACTGAAGCTTTCTTT
TRBV2	NA	NA	TRBJ2-6	CASSRTGLSGANVLTF	TGTGCCAGCAGTCGAACGGGTCTCTCTGGGGCCAACGTCCTGACTTTC
TRBV19	once	NA	TRBJ1-2	CASSIVLFGDYGYTF	TGTGCCAGTAGTATAGTTCTGTTTGGGGACTATGGCTACACCTTC
TRBV5-5	NA	NA	TRBJ2-6	CASSLSGSFSGANVLTF	TGTGCCAGCAGCTTGTCGGGCTCCTTCTCTGGGGCCAACGTCCTGACTTTC
TRBV11-3	few	NA	TRBJ2-2	CASSLAVWGEVNTGELFF	TGTGCCAGCAGCTTAGCGGTATGGGGGGAAGTAAACACCGGGGAGCTGTTTTTT
TRBV13	NA	TRBD1	TRBJ1-1	CASSSDRANTEAFF	TGTGCCAGCAGCTCGGACAGGGCGAACACTGAAGCTTTCTTT
TRBV7-9	NA	NA	TRBJ2-3	CASSLLGATDTQYF	TGTGCCAGCAGCTTATTAGGAGCCACAGATACGCAGTATTTT
TRBV2	NA	NA	TRBJ2-7	CASTRTWPSYEQYF	TGTGCCAGCACTAGGACATGGCCAAGCTACGAGCAGTACTTC
TRBV5-4	NA	NA	TRBJ1-6	CASRLQGSDSPLHF	TGTGCCAGCAGACTTCAGGGCTCCGATTCACCCCTCCACTTT
TRBV5-1	NA	NA	TRBJ1-5	CASSFGEAGQPQHF	TGCGCCAGCAGCTTTGGGGAGGCGGGTCAGCCCCAGCATTTT
TRBV21-1	NA	NA	TRBJ2-7	CASSGTGGYEQYF	TGTGCCAGCAGTGGAACAGGGGGCTACGAGCAGTACTTC
TRBV6-5	NA	NA	TRBJ1-4	CASSYSDGGGEEKLFF	TGTGCCAGCAGTTACTCTGATGGGGGGGGCGAAGAAAAACTGTTTTTT
TRBV7-3	NA	NA	TRBJ1-1	CASSSPGAEGNTEAFF	TGTGCCAGCAGCTCTCCGGGAGCTGAAGGGAACACTGAAGCTTTCTTT
TRBV5-4	NA	TRBD1	TRBJ2-3	CASRLGTGHTDTQYF	TGTGCCAGCAGACTGGGGACAGGGCACACAGATACGCAGTATTTT
TRBV14	NA	NA	TRBJ2-5	CASSQVRGTQETQYF	TGTGCCAGCAGCCAAGTTCGGGGGACCCAAGAGACCCAGTACTTC
TRBV18	NA	NA	TRBJ1-5	CASSPARSNQPQHF	TGTGCCAGCTCACCAGCACGGAGCAATCAGCCCCAGCATTTT
TRBV9	NA	TRBD2	TRBJ2-7	CASSPGGLAGGYEQYF	TGTGCCAGCAGCCCCGGCGGCCTAGCGGGGGGATATGAGCAGTACTTC
TRBV11-3	NA	TRBD1	TRBJ1-1	CASSVGQGETEAFF	TGTGCCAGCAGCGTCGGACAGGGTGAGACTGAAGCTTTCTTT
TRBV21-1	NA	NA	TRBJ2-3	CASSGLAGGPNSTDTQYF	TGTGCCAGCAGTGGACTAGCGGGGGGCCCGAACTCCACAGATACGCAGTATTTT
TRBV4-2	once	TRBD2	TRBJ2-5	CASSQVARGGRETQYF	TGTGCCAGCAGCCAAGTGGCACGGGGGGGCCGGGAGACCCAGTACTTC
TRBV6-6	NA	NA	TRBJ1-5	CASSYEGQPQHF	TGTGCCAGCAGTTATGAGGGCCAGCCCCAGCATTTT
TRBV5-1	NA	NA	TRBJ1-4	CASSLGPSNEKLFF	TGCGCCAGCAGCTTGGGACCGAGTAATGAAAAACTGTTTTTT
TRBV7-7	NA	NA	TRBJ2-2	CASSLQGWTGELFF	TGTGCCAGCAGCTTGCAGGGATGGACCGGGGAGCTGTTTTTT
TRBV12-5	NA	NA	TRBJ2-7	CASGDSYFYEQYF	TGTGCTAGTGGGGACAGTTATTTCTACGAGCAGTACTTC
TRBV6-5	NA	NA	TRBJ1-2	CASSPTGVYGYTF	TGTGCCAGCAGTCCGACAGGAGTCTATGGCTACACCTTC
TRBV2	NA	NA	TRBJ1-4	CASKSVRGNATNEKLFF	TGTGCCAGCAAATCCGTCAGGGGAAATGCAACTAATGAAAAACTGTTTTTT
TRBV7-9	NA	NA	TRBJ2-2	CASSSDPGELFF	TGTGCCAGCAGCTCGGACCCTGGGGAGCTGTTTTTT
TRBV7-9	NA	NA	TRBJ1-3	CASSLYESGNTIYF	TGTGCCAGCAGCCTGTACGAGTCTGGAAACACCATATATTTT
TRBV30	once	NA	TRBJ1-3	CAWSVYLTAGNTIYF	TGTGCCTGGAGTGTATATTTAACAGCTGGAAACACCATATATTTT
TRBV12-3/TRBV12-4	NA	NA	TRBJ1-1	CASSFILNTEAFF	TGTGCCAGCAGTTTTATCCTGAACACTGAAGCTTTCTTT
TRBV27	NA	NA	TRBJ2-7	CASSSQGRVLPSSYEQYF	TGTGCCAGCAGTTCACAGGGCAGGGTCTTACCGAGCTCCTACGAGCAGTACTTC
TRBV23-1	NA	NA	TRBJ1-1	CASSRGDGHPSNTEAFF	TGCGCCAGCAGTCGAGGGGACGGACATCCCTCGAACACTGAAGCTTTCTTT
TRBV5-1	NA	NA	TRBJ2-7	CASSPGELRSKLHYYEQYF	TGCGCCAGCAGCCCCGGGGAACTAAGGTCAAAGCTGCACTACTACGAGCAGTACTTC
TRBV6-6	NA	NA	TRBJ2-7	CASSYSPGTPTYEQYF	TGTGCCAGCAGTTACTCTCCCGGAACACCGACCTACGAGCAGTACTTC
TRBV5-5	NA	NA	TRBJ1-6	CASSAFGLDSPLHF	TGTGCCAGCAGCGCGTTTGGACTGGATTCACCCCTCCACTTT
TRBV7-9	NA	NA	TRBJ1-1	CASSLEGEAFF	TGTGCCAGCAGCTTAGAGGGGGAAGCTTTCTTT
TRBV19	NA	NA	TRBJ2-7	CASTDLPSGEQYF	TGTGCCAGTACCGATCTCCCAAGCGGCGAGCAGTACTTC
TRBV5-6	once	TRBD2	TRBJ2-5	CASSSRLAGGQETQYF	TGTGCCAGCAGCTCCCGACTAGCGGGGGGCCAAGAGACCCAGTACTTC
TRBV30	NA	TRBD1	TRBJ1-5	CAWNRDRVSGADQPQHF	TGTGCCTGGAACCGGGACAGGGTAAGCGGGGCGGATCAGCCCCAGCATTTT
TRBV7-8	few	NA	TRBJ1-5	CASSRTGGNQPQHF	TGTGCCAGCAGCCGTACAGGCGGCAATCAGCCCCAGCATTTT
TRBV18	NA	NA	TRBJ1-5	CASSPGGGGQPQHF	TGTGCCAGCTCACCGGGGGGGGGCGGGCAGCCCCAGCATTTT
TRBV5-1	NA	TRBD2	TRBJ2-3	CASSSKAGGLAADTQYF	TGCGCCAGCAGCTCAAAAGCGGGGGGACTAGCTGCAGATACGCAGTATTTT
TRBV18	NA	TRBD1	TRBJ2-5	CASSPDRVQETQYF	TGTGCCAGCTCACCAGACAGGGTCCAAGAGACCCAGTACTTC
TRBV29-1	NA	NA	TRBJ2-7	CSVSGLGYEQYF	TGCAGCGTTTCAGGGCTCGGGTACGAGCAGTACTTC
TRBV5-4	NA	TRBD1	TRBJ1-6	CASSRQDRGSPLHF	TGTGCCAGCAGCCGTCAGGACAGGGGATCACCTCTCCACTTT
TRBV7-6	NA	NA	TRBJ1-6	CASSRLSSYNSPLHF	TGTGCCAGCAGCCGACTTAGCTCCTATAATTCACCCCTCCACTTT
TRBV20-1	NA	NA	TRBJ1-2	CSARSRGRDTF	TGCAGTGCTAGATCCAGGGGAAGGGACACCTTC